This record covers a single T cell receptor (beta chain). The sample originates from a study of blood T cell repertoires in COVID-19. Study as a whole: The cDNA or gDNA used as material had been derived from T cells, B-cell-depleted T cells, or PBMCs.

V lost 0 bases to trimming and J lost 0 bases, with 7 bases between them. From germline, CDR1 is MNHNY and CDR2 SVGAGI (reference sequence). The CDR3 length is 15 residues. Authors' data handling: Amplification from reference gene primers served as the basis for estimated nucleated cell counts. Here immunoSEQ multiplex PCR was the method, and the copy in TCRdb shows in-frame clones only, minus some. That table gives V, J and clone size, and the DNA gave D and trimming. The sample carries approximately 280,000 clones, 90% recorded once. The chain links TRBV6-6 to TRBJ2-3, with a tentative D call TRBD2 (6 bases). The receptor was isolated from a woman aged 18-29 years with acute COVID-19. Sequenced sample: PBMCs or T cells enriched from blood (not recorded which). The CDR3 is CASSYSSGSTDTQYF. CDR3 nucleotides: TGTGCCAGCAGTTACTCTAGCGGCAGCACAGATACGCAGTATTTT.